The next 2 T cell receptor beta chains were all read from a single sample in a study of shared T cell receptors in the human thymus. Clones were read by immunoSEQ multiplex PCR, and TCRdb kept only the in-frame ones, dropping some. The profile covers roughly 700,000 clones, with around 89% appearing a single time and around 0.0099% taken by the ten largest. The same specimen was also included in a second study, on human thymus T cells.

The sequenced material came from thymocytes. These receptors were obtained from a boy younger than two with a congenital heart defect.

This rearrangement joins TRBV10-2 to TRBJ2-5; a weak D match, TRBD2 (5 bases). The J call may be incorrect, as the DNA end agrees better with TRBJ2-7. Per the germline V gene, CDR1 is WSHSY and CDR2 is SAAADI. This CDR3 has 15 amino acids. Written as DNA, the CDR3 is TGCGCCAGCAGTGAAGGTGAAGGGAGCTCCTACGAGCAGTACTTC. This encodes CASSEGEGSSYEQYF.

In DNA, the CDR3 is TGTGCCAGCAGTTACAGGATCACCGGGGAGCTGTTTTTT. It specifies CASSYRITGELFF. The J gene is TRBJ2-2, the V gene TRBV5-6, with D possibly being TRBD1 (5 bases). CDR3 length: 13 amino acids. V gave up 5 bases and J gave up 4 bases, with 9 bases separating them. Germline values: CDR1 SGHDT, CDR2 YYEEEE.